The T cell receptor (beta chain) described here comes from a study of PD-L1 blockade in urothelial cancer. The CDR3 is made up of 16 amino acids. Trimming removed 3 bases at V and 4 bases at J, with 19 bases between. CDR1 is SNHLY, CDR2 FYNNEI, per germline. Repertoires were generated with immunoSEQ multiplex PCR, while TCRdb's copy carries only in-frame clones and drops some. Here the sample spans 38,000 or so clones, about 86% being singletons. Note on this clone: Its antigen is currently unknown.

Overall study findings and caveats: Pretreatment TCR clonality in blood, when below the median, was predictive of better survival.

The V gene is TRBV2, the J gene TRBJ2-7; possibly TRBD2 for D (5 bases). Sequenced here: PBMCs, sampled around atezolizumab (anti-PD-L1) treatment. This sequence was found in a man aged 60 to 75 with urothelial cancer. The CDR3 loop is CASSDRVFGSTYEQYF. Written as DNA, the CDR3 is TGTGCCAGCAGTGATAGGGTTTTTGGGAGTACTTACGAGCAGTACTTC.